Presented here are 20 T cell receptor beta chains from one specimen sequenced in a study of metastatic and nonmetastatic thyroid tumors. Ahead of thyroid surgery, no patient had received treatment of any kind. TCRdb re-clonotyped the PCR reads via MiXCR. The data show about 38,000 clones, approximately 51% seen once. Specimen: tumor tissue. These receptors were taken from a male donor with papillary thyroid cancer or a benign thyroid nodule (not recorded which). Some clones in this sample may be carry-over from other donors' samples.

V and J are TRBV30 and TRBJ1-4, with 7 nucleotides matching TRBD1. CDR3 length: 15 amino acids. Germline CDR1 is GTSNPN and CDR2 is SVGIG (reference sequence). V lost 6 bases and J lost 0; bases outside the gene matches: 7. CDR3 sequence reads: CACQPTGATNEKLFF. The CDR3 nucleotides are TGTGCCTGCCAACCCACAGGGGCAACTAATGAAAAACTGTTTTTT.

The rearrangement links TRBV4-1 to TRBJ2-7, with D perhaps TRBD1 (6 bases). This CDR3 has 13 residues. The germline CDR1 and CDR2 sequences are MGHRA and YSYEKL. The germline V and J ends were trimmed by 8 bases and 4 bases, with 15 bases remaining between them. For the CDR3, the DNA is TGCGCCAGCTCTCCCGGACAGATTTACGAGCAGTACTTC. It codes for CASSPGQIYEQYF.

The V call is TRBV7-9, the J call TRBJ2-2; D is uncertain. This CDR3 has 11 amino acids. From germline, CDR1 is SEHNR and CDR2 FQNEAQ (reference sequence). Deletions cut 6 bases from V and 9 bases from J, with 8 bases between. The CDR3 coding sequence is TGTGCCAGCAGTTCTGACTGGGAGCTGTTTTTT. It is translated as CASSSDWELFF.

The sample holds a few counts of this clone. CDR3 in amino acids: CSARDRLLAGAYNEQFF. The CDR3 bases are TGCAGTGCTAGAGATAGGCTCCTAGCGGGCGCCTACAATGAGCAGTTCTTC. The J gene is TRBJ2-1, the V gene TRBV20-1; 8 nucleotides line up with TRBD2. The CDR3 runs to 17 residues. Germline values: CDR1 DFQATT, CDR2 SNEGSKA (reference sequence). Trimming took 0 bases from V and 2 from J; bases not matched to a gene: 9.

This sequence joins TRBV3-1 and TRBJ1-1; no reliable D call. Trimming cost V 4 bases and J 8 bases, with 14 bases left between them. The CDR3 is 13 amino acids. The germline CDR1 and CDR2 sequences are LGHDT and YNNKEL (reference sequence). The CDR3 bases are TGTGCCAGCAGCCCTCAAAATCAGAACGAAGCTTTCTTT. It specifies CASSPQNQNEAFF.

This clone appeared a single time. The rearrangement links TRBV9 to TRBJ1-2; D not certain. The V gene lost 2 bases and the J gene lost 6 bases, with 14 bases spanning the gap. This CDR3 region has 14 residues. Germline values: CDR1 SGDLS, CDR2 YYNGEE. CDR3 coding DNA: TGTGCCAGCAGCGTGCTAGATGAATTGAATGGCTACACCTTC. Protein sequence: CASSVLDELNGYTF. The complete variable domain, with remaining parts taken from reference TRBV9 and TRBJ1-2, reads DSGVTQTPKHLITATGQRVTLRCSPRSGDLSVYWYQQSLDQGLQFLIQYYNGEERAKGNILERFSAQQFPDLHSELNLSSLELGDSALYFCASSVLDELNGYTFGSGTRLTVV.

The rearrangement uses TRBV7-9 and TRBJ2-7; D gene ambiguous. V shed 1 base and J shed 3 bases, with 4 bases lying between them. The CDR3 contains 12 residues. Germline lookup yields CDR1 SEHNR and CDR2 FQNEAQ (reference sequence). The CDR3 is CASSLVDYEQYF. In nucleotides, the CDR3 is TGTGCCAGCAGCTTAGTAGACTACGAGCAGTACTTC.

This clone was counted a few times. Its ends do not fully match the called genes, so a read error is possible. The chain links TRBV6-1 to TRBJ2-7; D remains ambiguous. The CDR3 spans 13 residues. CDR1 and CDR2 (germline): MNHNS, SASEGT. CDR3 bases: TGTGCCAGCAGTACGCAGGATTCCTACGAGCATTACTTC. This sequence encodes CASSTQDSYEHYF.

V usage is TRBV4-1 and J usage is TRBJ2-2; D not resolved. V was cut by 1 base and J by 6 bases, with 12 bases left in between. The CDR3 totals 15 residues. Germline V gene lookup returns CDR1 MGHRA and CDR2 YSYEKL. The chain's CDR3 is CASSQGARWAGELFF. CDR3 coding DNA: TGCGCCAGCAGCCAAGGGGCCCGGTGGGCCGGGGAGCTGTTTTTT.

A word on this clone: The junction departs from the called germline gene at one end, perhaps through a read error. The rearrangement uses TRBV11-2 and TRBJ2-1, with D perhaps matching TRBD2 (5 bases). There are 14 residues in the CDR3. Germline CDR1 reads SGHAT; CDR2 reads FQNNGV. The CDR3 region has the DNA TGTGCCAGCAGTATTGAGACCCGTAGCGATGAGAAGTTCTTC. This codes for CASSIETRSDEKFF.

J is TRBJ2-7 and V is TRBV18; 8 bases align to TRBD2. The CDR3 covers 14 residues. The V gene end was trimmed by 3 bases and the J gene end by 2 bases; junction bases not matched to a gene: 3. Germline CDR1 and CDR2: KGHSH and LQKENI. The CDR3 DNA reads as TGTGCCAGCTCACCGGGACTAGGAGCCTACGAGCAGTACTTC. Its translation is CASSPGLGAYEQYF.

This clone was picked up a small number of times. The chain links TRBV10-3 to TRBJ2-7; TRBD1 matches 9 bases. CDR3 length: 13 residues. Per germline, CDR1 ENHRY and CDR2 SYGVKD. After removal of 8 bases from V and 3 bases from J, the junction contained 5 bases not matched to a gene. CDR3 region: CAIRTGDFYEQYF. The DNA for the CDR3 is TGTGCCATCCGGACAGGGGACTTCTACGAGCAGTACTTC.

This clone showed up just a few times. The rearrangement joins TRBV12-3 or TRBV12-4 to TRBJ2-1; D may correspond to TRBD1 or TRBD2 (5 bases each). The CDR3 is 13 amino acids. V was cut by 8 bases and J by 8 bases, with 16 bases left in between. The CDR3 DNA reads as TGTGCCAGCCTCCGGGACGATGTCGATGAGCAGTTCTTC. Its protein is CASLRDDVDEQFF.

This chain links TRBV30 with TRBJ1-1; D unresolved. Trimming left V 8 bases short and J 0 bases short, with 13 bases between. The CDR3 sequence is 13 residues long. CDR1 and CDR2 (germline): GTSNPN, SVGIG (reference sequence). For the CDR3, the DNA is TGTGCCCTCACTAGGCTGTTGAACACTGAAGCTTTCTTT. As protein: CALTRLLNTEAFF.

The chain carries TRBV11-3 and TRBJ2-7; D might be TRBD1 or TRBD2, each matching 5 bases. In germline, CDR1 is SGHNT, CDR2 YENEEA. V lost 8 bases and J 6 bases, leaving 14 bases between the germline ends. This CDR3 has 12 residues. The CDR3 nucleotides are TGTGCCAGCGAGGTGGGACGGGGCGAGCAGTACTTC. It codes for CASEVGRGEQYF.

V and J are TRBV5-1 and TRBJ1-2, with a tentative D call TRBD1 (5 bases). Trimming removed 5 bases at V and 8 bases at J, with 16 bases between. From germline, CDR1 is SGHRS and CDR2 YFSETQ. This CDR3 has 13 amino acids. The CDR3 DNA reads TGCGCCAGCAGTTCTGGTGGGGCCGGAGGCTACACCTTC. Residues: CASSSGGAGGYTF.

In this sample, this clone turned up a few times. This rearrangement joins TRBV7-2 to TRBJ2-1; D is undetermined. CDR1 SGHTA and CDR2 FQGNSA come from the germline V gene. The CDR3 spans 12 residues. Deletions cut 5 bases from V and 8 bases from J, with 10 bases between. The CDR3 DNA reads TGTGCCAGCAGCAGAACTAACCATGAGCAGTTCTTC. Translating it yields CASSRTNHEQFF.

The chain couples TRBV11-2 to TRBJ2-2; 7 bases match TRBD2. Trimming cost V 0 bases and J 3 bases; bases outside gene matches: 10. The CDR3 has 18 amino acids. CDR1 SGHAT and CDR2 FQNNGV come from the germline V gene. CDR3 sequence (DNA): TGTGCCAGCAGCTTAGATCCCGTGATAAGCGGGGACACCGGGGAGCTGTTTTTT. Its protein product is CASSLDPVISGDTGELFF. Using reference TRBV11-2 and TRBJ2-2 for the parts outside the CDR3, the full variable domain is EAGVAQSPRYKIIEKRQSVAFWCNPISGHATLYWYQQILGQGPKLLIQFQNNGVVDDSQLPKDRFSAERLKGVDSTLKIQPAKLEDSAVYLCASSLDPVISGDTGELFFGEGSRLTVL.

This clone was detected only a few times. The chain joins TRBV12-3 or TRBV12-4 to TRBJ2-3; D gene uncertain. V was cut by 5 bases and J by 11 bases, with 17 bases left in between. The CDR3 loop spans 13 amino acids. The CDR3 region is CASSTPSGVGQYF. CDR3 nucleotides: TGTGCCAGCAGTACCCCAAGTGGGGTGGGGCAGTATTTT.

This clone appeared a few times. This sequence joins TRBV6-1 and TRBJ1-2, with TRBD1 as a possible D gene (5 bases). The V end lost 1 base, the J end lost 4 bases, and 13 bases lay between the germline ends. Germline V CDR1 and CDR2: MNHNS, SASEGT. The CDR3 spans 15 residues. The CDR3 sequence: CASSEGQGFGYGYTF. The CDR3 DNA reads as TGTGCCAGCAGTGAAGGCCAGGGATTCGGCTATGGCTACACCTTC.